Below, 11 T cell receptor beta chains from the same sample are listed, as sequenced in a study of cytomegalovirus exposure and HLA in healthy donors. The assay was immunoSEQ multiplex PCR, and TCRdb's table has in-frame clones only and misses some. The profile shows 200,000 to 300,000 clones, about 86% of them singletons. Sequencing input: PBMCs. The receptors derive from a woman aged 25 to 39 in good health and CMV-seropositive.

The J gene is TRBJ2-2, the V gene TRBV9, with TRBD1 matching over 7 bases. Germline lookup yields CDR1 SGDLS and CDR2 YYNGEE. The CDR3 totals 14 residues. J gave up 7 bases and V 3 bases, and 6 bases lay outside the gene matches. CDR3 DNA sequence: TGTGCCAGCAGCGCAAGACAGGGTAACGGGGAGCTGTTTTTT. Amino acid sequence: CASSARQGNGELFF.

The chain recombines TRBV2 with TRBJ1-3; TRBD1 might be the D (5 bases). CDR3 length equals 10 residues. The germline V and J ends were trimmed by 9 bases and 13 bases, with 13 bases remaining between them. Germline CDR1 and CDR2: SNHLY and FYNNEI. The CDR3 nucleotides read TGTGCCAGTAGACAGACGGCTATATATTTT. Its translation is CASRQTAIYF.

The rearrangement uses TRBV27 and TRBJ2-6; perhaps TRBD1 as D (6 bases). The germline CDR1 and CDR2 sequences are MNHEY and SMNVEV (reference sequence). Trimming removed 1 base at V and 1 base at J, with 14 bases between. This CDR3 comprises 18 residues. DNA of the CDR3: TGTGCCAGCAGTTTATTCGGGATAGGGGGATCTGGGGCCAACGTCCTGACTTTC. Residues: CASSLFGIGGSGANVLTF.

V and J are TRBV5-4 and TRBJ1-2, with 7 bases identical to TRBD1. CDR3 size: 15 residues. CDR1 is SGHNT, CDR2 YYREEE, per germline (reference sequence). V dropped 4 bases and J dropped 0; count of bases not matched to a gene: 6. The CDR3 DNA follows: TGTGCCAGCAGCCCTCGACAGGGAGCTAACTATGGCTACACCTTC. Protein product: CASSPRQGANYGYTF.

This sequence joins TRBV27 and TRBJ2-2, with D possibly matching TRBD2 (5 bases). Germline CDR1 MNHEY, CDR2 SMNVEV (reference sequence). Trimming removed 5 bases at V and 6 bases at J, with 16 bases between. The CDR3 has 15 residues. CDR3 DNA: TGTGCCAGCAGTGTCGGGATGGGGAGTGCCGGGGAGCTGTTTTTT. Translated, it gives CASSVGMGSAGELFF.

The rearrangement uses TRBV6-1 and TRBJ2-3, with D tentatively TRBD2 (6 bases). CDR1 and CDR2 from the germline V gene are MNHNS and SASEGT. The CDR3 has 15 amino acids. V dropped 2 bases and J dropped 3 bases, with 12 bases sitting between them. CDR3 in amino acids: CASSELEGRTDTQYF. As DNA, the CDR3 is TGTGCCAGCAGTGAATTGGAGGGCCGGACAGATACGCAGTATTTT.

CDR3: CASSLNGGGQPQHF. The CDR3 DNA is TGTGCCAGCAGTTTAAATGGTGGAGGGCAGCCCCAGCATTTT. The J gene is TRBJ1-5, the V gene TRBV27; D gene uncertain. Germline CDR1 MNHEY, CDR2 SMNVEV (reference sequence). V was trimmed by 2 bases and J by 7 bases, leaving 12 bases between them. This CDR3 is 14 amino acids long.

The chain joins TRBV9 to TRBJ2-1, with D possibly TRBD2 on 5 matching bases. Between the trimmed V and J ends, which lost 0 bases and 7 bases, there was a span of 8 bases. CDR3 length: 13 residues. Germline V gene lookup returns CDR1 SGDLS and CDR2 YYNGEE. The CDR3 DNA follows: TGTGCCAGCAGCGTAGCTGGCGGGAATGAGCAGTTCTTC. Its translation is CASSVAGGNEQFF.

V is TRBV29-1 and J is TRBJ2-7, with a weak D call TRBD2 (5 bases). Looked up from germline, CDR1 is SQVTM and CDR2 is ANQGSEA. V dropped 7 bases and J dropped 2 bases, with 12 bases sitting between them. The CDR3 spans 12 residues. The CDR3 nucleotides read TGCAGCGCCCGGACGGGAACCTACGAGCAGTACTTC. Translating gives CSARTGTYEQYF.

The J gene is TRBJ1-2, the V gene TRBV27; 7 bases agree with TRBD1. The CDR3 runs 17 residues. With 7 bases clipped from V and 0 bases from J, the junction kept 14 bases outside the gene matches. Germline V gene lookup returns CDR1 MNHEY and CDR2 SMNVEV (reference sequence). DNA of the CDR3: TGTGCCAGCACCTTCAGCCTTAGACAGGGAGCTAACTATGGCTACACCTTC. Translation: CASTFSLRQGANYGYTF.

V and J are TRBV5-4 and TRBJ2-6; 8 nucleotides match TRBD1. V shed 5 bases, J shed 0 bases, and the junction held 7 bases outside the gene matches. The CDR3 has 17 residues. In germline, CDR1 is SGHNT, CDR2 YYREEE (reference sequence). The CDR3: CASSPGQANSGANVLTF. DNA for the CDR3: TGTGCCAGCAGTCCGGGACAGGCGAACTCTGGGGCCAACGTCCTGACTTTC.